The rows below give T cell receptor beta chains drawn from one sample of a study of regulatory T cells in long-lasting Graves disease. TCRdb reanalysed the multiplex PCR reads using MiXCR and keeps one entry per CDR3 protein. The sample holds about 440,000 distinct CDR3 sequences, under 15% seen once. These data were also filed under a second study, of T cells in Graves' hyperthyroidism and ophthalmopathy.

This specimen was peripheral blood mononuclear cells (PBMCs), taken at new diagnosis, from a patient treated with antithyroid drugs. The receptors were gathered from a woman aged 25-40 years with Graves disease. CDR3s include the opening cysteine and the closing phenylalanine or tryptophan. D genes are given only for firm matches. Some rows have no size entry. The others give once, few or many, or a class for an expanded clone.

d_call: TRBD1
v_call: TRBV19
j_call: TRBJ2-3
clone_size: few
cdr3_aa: CASSGPRDRGAPSTDTQYF
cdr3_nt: TGTGCCAGTAGTGGCCCCCGAGACAGGGGGGCCCCTAGCACAGATACGCAGTATTTT

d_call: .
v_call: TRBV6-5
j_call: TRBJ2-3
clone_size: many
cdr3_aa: CASSYSEVAGGTQYF
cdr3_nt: TGTGCCAGCAGTTACTCCGAGGTCGCCGGAGGTACGCAGTATTTT

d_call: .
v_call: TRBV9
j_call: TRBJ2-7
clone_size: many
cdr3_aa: CASSVGASEQYF
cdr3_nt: TGTGCCAGCAGCGTAGGGGCTAGCGAGCAGTACTTC

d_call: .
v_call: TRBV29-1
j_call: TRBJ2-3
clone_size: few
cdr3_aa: CSVELGGTQYF
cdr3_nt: TGCAGCGTTGAGTTAGGGGGTACGCAGTATTTT

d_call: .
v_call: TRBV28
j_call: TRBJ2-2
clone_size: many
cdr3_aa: CASRPSGTGELFF
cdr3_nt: TGTGCCAGCAGGCCCAGCGGCACCGGGGAGCTGTTTTTT

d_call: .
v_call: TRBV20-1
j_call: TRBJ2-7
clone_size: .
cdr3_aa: CSARDEPLGLASYEQYF
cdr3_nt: TGCAGTGCTAGAGATGAGCCGCTAGGTCTTGCCTCCTACGAGCAGTACTTC

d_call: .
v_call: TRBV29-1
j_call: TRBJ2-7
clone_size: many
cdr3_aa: CSVEAGVPYEQYF
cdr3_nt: TGCAGCGTTGAGGCTGGGGTCCCCTACGAGCAGTACTTC

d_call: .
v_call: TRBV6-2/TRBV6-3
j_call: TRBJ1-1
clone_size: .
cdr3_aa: CASSYSLQPNTEAFF
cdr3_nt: TGTGCCAGCAGTTACTCCCTACAACCGAACACTGAAGCTTTCTTT

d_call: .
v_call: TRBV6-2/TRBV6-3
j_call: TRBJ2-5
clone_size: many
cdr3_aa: CASSYSISPGQETQYF
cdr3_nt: TGTGCCAGCAGTTACTCGATCTCCCCAGGCCAAGAGACCCAGTACTTC

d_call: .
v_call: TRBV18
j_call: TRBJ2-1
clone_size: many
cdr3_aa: CASSPNGAYNEQFF
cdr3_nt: TGTGCCAGCTCACCAAACGGGGCCTACAATGAGCAGTTCTTC

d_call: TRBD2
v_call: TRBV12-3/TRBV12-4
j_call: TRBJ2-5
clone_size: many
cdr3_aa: CASSFRGGTFQETQYF
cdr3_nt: TGTGCCAGCAGTTTTCGGGGGGGGACCTTCCAAGAGACCCAGTACTTC

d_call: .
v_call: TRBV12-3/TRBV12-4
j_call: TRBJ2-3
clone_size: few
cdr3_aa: CATSGDTQYF
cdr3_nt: TGTGCCACAAGCGGTGATACGCAGTATTTT

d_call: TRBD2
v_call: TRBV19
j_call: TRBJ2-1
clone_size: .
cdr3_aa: CASSIGGRGEQFF
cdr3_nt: TGTGCCAGTAGTATAGGCGGGAGGGGGGAGCAGTTCTTC

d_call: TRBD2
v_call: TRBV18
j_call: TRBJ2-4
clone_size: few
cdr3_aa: CASSPPAGVTHIQYF
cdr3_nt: TGTGCCAGCTCACCACCAGCGGGAGTTACCCACATTCAGTACTTC

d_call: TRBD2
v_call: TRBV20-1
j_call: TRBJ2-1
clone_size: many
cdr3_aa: CSALPRTSGRASSYNEQFF
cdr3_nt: TGCAGTGCTCTCCCTCGGACTAGCGGGAGGGCCAGCTCCTACAATGAGCAGTTCTTC

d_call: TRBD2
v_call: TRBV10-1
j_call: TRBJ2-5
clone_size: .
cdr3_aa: CASSALAGGIQETQYF
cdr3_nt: TGCGCCAGCAGTGCACTAGCGGGAGGGATTCAAGAGACCCAGTACTTC